The following is a T cell receptor beta chain sequence with its context. The table lists this clone with a few counts. Its target antigen remains unknown. Within one base of it there is no much larger clone, and no base qualities were kept. The data belong to a study of cytomegalovirus exposure and HLA in healthy donors (dated by TCRdb to about 2017). At the level of the whole study: An earlier analysis of 587 of the donors reported 276 Gb of sequence data and 117 million unique TCR beta sequences obtained from roughly 180 million T cells. An early release covering 500 to 750 HLA-typed donors comprised about 320 gigabases of sequencing data and about 90 million unique TCR sequences. The genetic ancestry cluster associated with self-reported Caucasian donors included over 80% of the 398 genotyped donors. The aim of the study was to test whether cataloging public T cell receptors could identify signatures of past pathogen exposure. The T cell repertoires of around 730 subjects were profiled by immunosequencing and related to cytomegalovirus serostatus. Along with the approximately 700-subject first cohort, a separate validation cohort of around 110 different subjects was used. To predict cytomegalovirus infection status, the study brought together high-throughput TCR immunosequencing, statistical association of individual TCRs with disease status, and machine learning. To study patterns of TCR occurrence, a later analysis re-analyzed previously published TCR beta repertoires from 600 to 750 donors and added high-resolution HLA genotyping. The later analysis used no new phenotypic data to find candidate immune exposures, relying instead on TCR beta sequences and their occurrence across donors. To decide whether each TCR beta V gene segment behaved as functional or pseudogenic, an earlier analysis of some 580 of the donors relied on high-throughput TCR beta sequencing. Donor age, sex, ethnicity and CMV serostatus were compiled together with the repertoire data. A later genetic analysis took genome-wide SNP genotypes for about three fifths of the 666 donors and used that subset as a discovery cohort. All discovery cohort repertoires had been generated on a single sequencing platform. Class I and class II HLA loci were covered by the typing at four-digit resolution. Typing coverage differed by locus: A, B, C, DRB1 and DQB1 were typed in about 620-630 donors, DQA1 in about 500, DPA1 in around 600, and DPB1 in 472. Several DR-DQ haplotypes were treated as single units for association and clustering because of strong linkage in the cohort. Among 398 genotyped donors of the cohort, an average of 235,054 unique TCR beta nucleotide sequences were sequenced per donor, roughly 20% of them non-productive.

The cohort was made up of about 610 healthy bone marrow donors. All cohort members were sampled while nominally healthy, although unrecorded immune exposures were likely present. The donor was CMV seronegative and belonged to the group of approximately 320 seronegative cohort members. Each donor provided a peripheral blood sample, and peripheral blood mononuclear cells were used for TCR beta sequencing. The Qiagen DNeasy Blood Extraction Kit was used to extract genomic DNA from the blood cell samples. To prepare the library, the immunoSEQ multiplex PCR assay was applied. The multiplex PCR relied on a mix of 60 forward primers for TCR Vbeta segments and 13 reverse primers for TCR Jbeta segments. The CDR3 region of rearranged TCR beta genes was amplified from genomic DNA with a multiplex PCR assay. On the Illumina HiSeq System, the amplified TCR beta libraries were sequenced as 87-base-pair reads. In the source study's methods: In a later analysis, around 80 million unique TCR beta chains were counted across the roughly 670 repertoires, and roughly 11 million of these chains were shared by at least two donors. Raw reads were error-corrected and collapsed into unique sequences with a nearest-neighbor algorithm that merged closely related sequences to remove PCR and sequencing errors. To assign V, D and J gene segments, CDR3 sequences were aligned to IMGT reference sequences. For a sequence to be retained, at least a six-nucleotide match to both a V gene segment and a J gene segment was required. A rearrangement was called productive if the CDR3 had no stop codons and remained in frame with V and J, and every other rearrangement was called non-productive. CDR3 was defined by IMGT convention, running from the second conserved V-encoded cysteine to the conserved J-encoded phenylalanine. Sequences without an unambiguous match to a single V gene segment were excluded from the earlier analysis of over 500 of the donors. In an earlier analysis of about 590 of the donors, a V segment was called functional when productive rearrangements were above 56.7%, and segregating when the standard deviation between donors exceeded 5%. A statistical classification framework was developed to diagnose cytomegalovirus status using the catalog of TCR beta chain sequences. V and J gene assignment, in a later analysis, came from comparing TCR nucleotide sequences with IMGT/GENE-DB human TR gene sequences. Using the TCRdist pipeline, a later analysis assigned CDR3 sequences along with most-parsimonious VDJ recombination scenarios. In a later analysis, each TCR beta chain was defined by its CDR3 amino acid sequence together with its V-gene family, and reads without a unique V-gene family were excluded. To address suspected cross-contamination and a sequencing artifact, a later analysis removed approximately 600 highly shared, low-generation-probability nucleotide sequences. A later analysis calculated a clonal expansion index for each public chain from normalized within-repertoire ranks of inferred template counts. In a later analysis, generation probabilities were computed with a VDJ recombination model fitted to out-of-frame rearrangements, and the resulting probabilities were checked against IGoR. In a later analysis, hypergeometric tests were used to score TCR-TCR, TCR-HLA and TCR-CMV co-occurrence, with a repertoire-size bias correction applied to TCR pairs. False discovery rates were estimated in a later analysis by permuting HLA or CMV assignments 20 times. A later analysis grouped co-occurring TCRs with DBSCAN, adding TCRdist sequence similarity when clustering within HLA-allele-positive subsets. Repertoires with fewer than 30,000 or more than 120,000 public chains, plus five repertoires with anomalous nucleotide sharing, were excluded from co-occurrence clustering. TCRdb mirrors the immuneACCESS table, restricted to in-frame sequences. Some clones are absent from its copies; in checked studies, under half trace to an unresolved V gene, and the reason for the others is unknown. For V, J and clone size, that table is used; D and trimming come from the DNA. Here the sample has roughly 150,000 clones; 76% occur a single time. In total, the top ten clones hold over 3% of the sample.

V was cut back by 8 bases and J by 6 bases, leaving a gap of 17 bases between them. As encoded in the germline V gene (reference sequence), CDR1 is LNHDA while CDR2 is SQIVND. The CDR3 measures 13 amino acids from cysteine to phenylalanine. CDR3 DNA only is kept here, 39 bases in frame from base 1. General findings and caveats noted by the study authors: Across donors, most TCR sequences were observed very rarely, whereas some public TCRs were present in many individuals. The 87-base-pair reads could not distinguish some IMGT-functional V segments, including TRBV6-2 and TRBV6-3, so those segments were excluded. At a false discovery rate of 0.05, a later analysis linked under 20,000 TCR beta sequences to specific HLA alleles. The authors suggested that the approach could potentially be extended to other disease states and immunological phenotypes. Compared with the approximately 710-donor mean, donors in an Asian-associated ancestry cluster had fewer N-insertions in productive TCRs, according to a later genetic analysis. A cluster of highly shared sequence variants was judged likely to represent a technical artifact of the sequencing pipeline. In a later analysis, most CMV-associated TCR beta chains were found to appear HLA-restricted, with HLA associations seemingly driven largely by CMV exposure. A further reported finding was that TCR beta sequences accurately predicted the HLA-A and HLA-B alleles for most subjects in the first cohort. The classifier was reported to diagnose cytomegalovirus status with high specificity and sensitivity in both the original cohort and the validation cohort. When HLA alleles, especially DR and DQ, strongly co-occurred, attributing TCR associations to individual alleles was difficult. For the cohort, immune exposure information was limited to CMV serostatus. A few of the identified cytomegalovirus-associated TCR beta chains were confirmed in vitro to be specific for cytomegalovirus antigens. A total of around 150 TCR beta chains were listed by the study as associated with cytomegalovirus. The presence/absence analyses assumed that sequencing depth was roughly uniform across donors, and that assumption may not be true. A later analysis found that HLA-associated TCR beta chains were more clonally expanded and had lower generation probabilities than equally common non-associated chains. The cohort was sequenced for TCR beta chains only, and without alpha or paired-chain data the features that could be detected were limited. Correlated functional status among segregating V segments might reflect linkage disequilibrium, but an unknown experimental factor could not be ruled out. Broadly in line with IMGT annotations, most TCR beta V segments showed up in productive rearrangements about 87% or about 30% of the time in an earlier analysis of roughly 590 of the donors. V-gene and J-gene trimming of TCR beta chains was associated with a missense DCLRE1C variant in a later genetic analysis, and the association was replicated in an independent cohort. HLA typing was unavailable for some donors at each locus, so association tests used only the typed subset. In a later analysis, TCR association rates were found to vary across HLA loci, with the most associated TCRs seen for DRB1 alleles and the fewest for HLA-C alleles. Roughly 17 rarely observed V segments, including chromosome 9 orphons, were excluded from the earlier analysis of just under 600 of the donors because counts were too low. In a later analysis, several top co-occurrence clusters were reported to appear linked to parvovirus B19, influenza, CMV and Epstein-Barr virus.

Sequences were obtained from PBMCs. The source is a male donor in good health and CMV-seronegative. The sequence links TRBV19 to TRBJ2-7; the D gene is perhaps TRBD1, from 5 matching bases. The CDR3 region has the sequence CASAKGWSGEQYF. DNA sequence: TGTGCCAGTGCGAAGGGGTGGTCGGGCGAGCAGTACTTC.